The T cell receptor beta chain described here comes from a study of T cells in localized non-small cell lung cancer. This clone showed up just a few times. Using immunoSEQ multiplex PCR, the repertoire was profiled, and TCRdb retains in-frame clones only, with some absent. The data contain 50,000 to 65,000 clones, about three quarters of them singletons. The CDR3 sequence is 13 residues long. Looked up from germline, CDR1 is SGHTA and CDR2 is FQGNSA. V dropped 4 bases and J dropped 5 bases, with 9 bases sitting between them. The source of this sequence is a woman between 35 and 70 years old with stage II lung adenocarcinoma. This chain links TRBV7-2 with TRBJ1-5; D is unresolved. The specimen comprised PBMCs, sampled before any cancer treatment. The CDR3 loop reads CASSSWRDQPQHF. The DNA of the CDR3 is TGTGCCAGCAGCTCTTGGCGGGATCAGCCCCAGCATTTT.